The entry below describes one T cell receptor (beta chain). These data belong to a study of cytomegalovirus exposure and HLA in healthy donors. 13 Jbeta primers and 60 Vbeta primers were used for the PCR. This table comes from immunoSEQ multiplex PCR, and its TCRdb copy is limited to in-frame clones, with some not included. Of about 160,000 clones listed, roughly 85% were seen once; the top ten hold about a tenth. Nominally healthy donors provided the samples, though records likely missed some immune exposures. In germline, CDR1 is SGHRS, CDR2 YFSETQ. Trimming stripped 4 bases from V and 3 bases from J, with 14 bases between. The CDR3 has 15 amino acids.

This receptor was taken from a young man in good health and CMV-seropositive. The sequencing input was PBMCs. The chain couples TRBV5-1 to TRBJ2-1; D is unresolved. The CDR3 region has the DNA TGCGCCAGCAGCCCAGATCCGACATACTACAATGAGCAGTTCTTC. This translates into CASSPDPTYYNEQFF.